These 8 T cell receptor beta chains came from one sample sequenced in a study of blood T cell repertoires in COVID-19. Repertoires were generated with immunoSEQ multiplex PCR, while TCRdb's copy carries only in-frame clones and drops some. The table lists fewer than 200,000 clones, approximately 88% of them singletons, with 1.6% in the top ten. Specimen: peripheral blood. These receptors originate from a woman aged 50 to 60 with acute or convalescent COVID-19.

This clone occurred once. The chain joins TRBV24-1 to TRBJ1-1, with D maybe TRBD1 (5 bases). Germline V gene lookup returns CDR1 KGHDR and CDR2 SFDVKD. The CDR3 runs 14 residues. The V and J ends lost 6 bases and 4 bases respectively, with 14 bases between them. The CDR3 region is CATSLIRVGTEAFF. The CDR3 coding sequence is TGTGCCACCAGTCTTATCAGGGTGGGCACTGAAGCTTTCTTT.

This chain uses TRBV19 with TRBJ2-3, with a weak D call TRBD1 (5 bases). From germline, CDR1 is LNHDA and CDR2 SQIVND (reference sequence). There are 11 residues in the CDR3. Deletions cut 6 bases from V and 7 bases from J, with 8 bases between. CDR3 sequence: CASRKGNTQYF. The CDR3 region has the DNA TGTGCCAGTAGGAAGGGGAATACGCAGTATTTT.

This chain links TRBV11-2 with TRBJ2-1; the match to TRBD2 covers 7 bases. Germline V gives CDR1 SGHAT, CDR2 FQNNGV. The CDR3 sequence is 15 residues long. V lost 2 bases and J lost 2; bases outside the gene matches: 3. CDR3 loop: CASSLPGTTYNEQFF. CDR3 nucleotide sequence: TGTGCCAGCAGCTTACCAGGGACTACCTACAATGAGCAGTTCTTC.

The CDR3 DNA is TGTGCCAGTAGTAGGGCGGGGGCCCAAGAGACCCAGTACTTC. This encodes CASSRAGAQETQYF. The chain links TRBV19 to TRBJ2-5; the D gene is possibly TRBD2 (7 bases). Germline-derived CDR1 and CDR2 are LNHDA and SQIVND (reference sequence). The length of the CDR3 is 14 residues. V gave up 4 bases and J gave up 1 base, with 10 bases separating them. Looking up the rest from reference TRBV19 and TRBJ2-5 gives the full variable domain: DGGITQSPKYLFRKEGQNVTLSCEQNLNHDAMYWYRQDPGQGLRLIYYSQIVNDFQKGDIAEGYSVSREKKESFPLTVTSAQKNPTAFYLCASSRAGAQETQYFGPGTRLLVL.

The rearrangement uses TRBV10-3 and TRBJ1-2, with D uncertain. Deletions cut 3 bases from V and 8 bases from J, with 10 bases between. Germline V gene sequence: CDR1 ENHRY, CDR2 SYGVKD. This CDR3 is 12 amino acids long. CDR3 nucleotides: TGTGCCATCAGTGAAGAAGCCGTGGGCTACACCTTC. Translated: CAISEEAVGYTF.

This rearrangement joins TRBV2 to TRBJ1-6; D perhaps matches TRBD1 (5 bases). The CDR3 is 14 residues long. In germline, CDR1 is SNHLY, CDR2 FYNNEI. The V gene lost 4 bases and the J gene lost 7 bases, with 11 bases spanning the gap. Here the CDR3 reads CASSVGRENSPLHF. The CDR3 DNA follows: TGTGCCAGCAGTGTGGGACGGGAGAATTCACCCCTCCACTTT.

This chain uses TRBV12-3 or TRBV12-4 with TRBJ1-1, with D maybe TRBD1 (5 bases). The CDR3 totals 13 residues. V gave up 5 bases and J gave up 8 bases, with 15 bases separating them. CDR3 sequence reads: CASSLIGDSEAFF. The DNA for the CDR3 is TGTGCCAGCAGTCTAATCGGGGACTCCGAAGCTTTCTTT.

This clone was seen a single time. The J gene is TRBJ1-1, the V gene TRBV6-5, with 7 bases matching TRBD1. CDR1 MNHEY and CDR2 SVGAGI come from the germline V gene. Unmatched junction bases numbered 11, after V lost 6 bases and J lost 10 bases. The CDR3 has 13 amino acids. This CDR3 is CASRTGTVGIAFF. CDR3 DNA sequence: TGTGCCAGCAGGACGGGGACAGTCGGTATAGCTTTCTTT.